This entry is about one T cell receptor (beta chain). This clone's antigen is unknown. Per-base qualities were not stored, and no clone one base away is much larger. The donors were healthy, HIV-negative adults who had no recently reported acute infections or vaccinations. All donors were Caucasian adults living in Nashville, Tennessee, USA. CD4+ T cells were enriched through magnetic negative selection, after which naive cells were positively selected on CD45RA and the remaining negative fraction served as the memory subset. Blood was obtained by leukapheresis, after which PBMCs were separated by Ficoll-Histopaque density gradient centrifugation and cryopreserved in liquid nitrogen vapor phase. Purity and quantity of every magnetically sorted T cell population were checked by analytical flow cytometry. From each sorted fraction, genomic DNA was isolated and quantified by UV absorbance on a Nanodrop 2000c.

TCR CDR3 regions were amplified from genomic DNA by multiplex PCR using the deep immunoSEQ assay. Genomic DNA extracted from each cell subset was distributed evenly over all wells of several immunoSEQ 96-well plates, and each plate served as one replicate. Each replicate PCR for sorted subsets received about 220 ng genomic DNA, equal to tens of thousands of T cell genomes. Purified libraries were quantified with a Qubit 3.0 fluorometer, sized on a Bioanalyzer 2100, and re-quantified with the KAPA Library Quantification kit. Every immunoSEQ 96-well plate was sequenced on a dedicated single-read 150-cycle Illumina NextSeq 550 flow cell. The source study handled its data this way. The immunoSEQ output contained only junctional sequences without quality scores, so filtering could not match that applied to full-length reads. Sequences were annotated with PyIR, a Python wrapper for IgBLAST v1.9, using IMGT germline references to assign V/J genes and CDR3. Reads were removed for weak V/J assignments (E-value above 1e-6), missing CDR3, stop codons, out-of-frame junctions, or ambiguous translated residues. V3J clonotypes were defined as sequences sharing the same inferred V gene, J gene, and CDR3 amino acid sequence. To compute the percentage overlap between repertoires, the number of shared unique clonotypes was divided by the size of the smaller repertoire. Repertoire richness was assessed with RTK rarefaction, the Chao1 estimator, and Recon v2.1 estimates of unobserved clonotypes. For all TCRbeta clonotypes obtained by the gDNA method from a few donors, generation probabilities were computed with OLGA. TCRdb carries this immuneACCESS record with in-frame sequences only. Its versions omit some clonotypes, under half of them owing to an unresolved V gene in the studies checked, with the rest unexplained. That table gives V, J and clone size, and the DNA gave D and trimming. For this sample the table gives about 2.4 million clones, of which approximately 93% were detected only once. The ten largest account for 0.36% of the sample.

This sample was included in a study of shared clonotypes between healthy human individuals (dated by TCRdb to 2018 to 2020). With regard to the full study: The cohort included three men and a couple of women between 18 and 49 years of age. For each donor, three plates each were used for CD4 naive and CD4 memory, two plates were used for CD8 naive, and one plate was used for CD8 memory. To estimate repertoire size and how much clonotype sharing occurs between individuals, the study deeply sequenced the blood TCR repertoires of about 5 healthy adults. To increase sequencing depth and limit assay-specific biases, different laboratories used diverse techniques to prepare libraries and sequence TCR repertoires. Leukapheresis yielded between about 0.8 and 9.5 billion PBMCs per donor. The research as a whole found: Pairwise subsampling indicated that sequencing depth was expected to affect the degree of clonotype sharing among donors. Because the study included a small number of donors, the genetic and exposure-history diversity represented was limited. Sampling was limited to blood, and TCR repertoires in tissue likely differ from TCR repertoires in blood. Even with the large sequencing depth, rarefaction of the sorted-subset datasets indicated that sequencing was incomplete. Compared with non-shared clonotypes, the clonotypes found in all four sorted-subset donors had higher generation probabilities. When several donors were compared, the shared fraction of clonotypes was about 5% for naive CD4, around 3.5% for naive CD8, 2% to 2.5% for memory CD4, and less than 0.45% for memory CD8. Larger estimated clonotype richness was generally found for naive subsets than for memory subsets.

In the germline V gene (reference sequence), CDR1 corresponds to SEHNR and CDR2 to FQNEAQ. Reading from cysteine to phenylalanine, the CDR3 counts 16 amino acids. Only the CDR3 DNA stays, 48 bases, in frame from base 1. V and J are trimmed by 1 base and 4 bases, and the gene matches miss 7 bases of the junction. This clonotype was sampled from a young man in good health. Some clones in this sample may be carry-over from other donors' samples. The receptor chain draws on TRBV7-9 and TRBJ2-1, with 7 bases matching TRBD2. The specimen was naive CD4+ T cells from PBMCs. The cell subset or site label, as the study defines it: CD45RA+ positively selected. The CDR3 has the sequence CASSLENSGLYNEQFF. The DNA sequence reads TGTGCCAGCAGCTTAGAAAATAGCGGGCTATACAATGAGCAGTTCTTC.